This T cell receptor (beta chain) was found in a study of liver allograft versus peripheral blood T cells (TCRdb year 2020). General notes on the study: The study compared T cell receptor repertoires found within transplanted livers against repertoires in the peripheral blood of liver transplant recipients.

The CDR3 runs 14 amino acids, cysteine and phenylalanine included. The entry retains the CDR3 DNA only, 42 bases that are in frame from base 1. CDR1 SEHNR and CDR2 FQNEAQ were looked up in the germline V gene (reference sequence). The junction shows trimming of 5 bases on V and 1 base on J, plus 11 bases between the germline ends. These reads were obtained on an Illumina MiSeq. TCRdb itself trimmed the public reads at Q25 with fastp, ran MiXCR and retained productive beta chains. CDR3 protein sequences are deduplicated, and each keeps its most common genes and DNA. The sample table lists over 5,500 distinct CDR3 sequences, roughly 18% of them with a count of one. Roughly 58% of the sample lies in the top ten. General study outcomes and caveats: The T cell receptor repertoires within liver allografts were reported to be different from the T cell receptor repertoires detected in peripheral blood.

A few counts support this clonotype. There is no known antigen for this receptor. No base qualities exist here, and no much larger clone lies one base off it. The chain links TRBV7-9 with TRBJ1-1, with TRBD1 as a weak D call on 5 bases. This receptor was identified in a human patient who had a liver transplant. The graft donor may be the source of some T cells after a transplant. The DNA sequence is as follows: TGTGCCAGCAGCCCCGGGGGGAGGAACACTGAAGCTTTCTTT. It translates to CASSPGGRNTEAFF. Joined to the reference TRBV7-9 and TRBJ1-1 proteins, this CDR3 gives the full variable domain: DTGVSQNPRHKITKRGQNVTFRCDPISEHNRLYWYRQTLGQGPEFLTYFQNEAQLEKSRLLSDRFSAERPKGSFSTLEIQRTEQGDSAMYLCASSPGGRNTEAFFGQGTRLTVV.